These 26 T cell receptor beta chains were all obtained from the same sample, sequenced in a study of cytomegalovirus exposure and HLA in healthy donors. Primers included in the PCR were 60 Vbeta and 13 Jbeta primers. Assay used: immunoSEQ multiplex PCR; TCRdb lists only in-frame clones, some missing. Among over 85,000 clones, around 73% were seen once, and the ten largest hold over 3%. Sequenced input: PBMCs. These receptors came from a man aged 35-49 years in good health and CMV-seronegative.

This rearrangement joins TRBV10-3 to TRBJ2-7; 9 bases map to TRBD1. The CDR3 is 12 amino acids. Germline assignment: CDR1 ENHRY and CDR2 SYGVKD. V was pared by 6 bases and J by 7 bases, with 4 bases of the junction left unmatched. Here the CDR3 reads CAISRTGEEQYF. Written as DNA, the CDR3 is TGTGCCATCAGCCGGACAGGGGAAGAGCAGTACTTC.

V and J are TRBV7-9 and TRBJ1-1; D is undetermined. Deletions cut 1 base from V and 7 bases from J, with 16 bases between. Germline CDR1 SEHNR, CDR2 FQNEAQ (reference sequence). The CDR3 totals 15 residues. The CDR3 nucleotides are TGTGCCAGCAGCTTAGGAAGCGCCCCGGCTGATGAAGCTTTCTTT. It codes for CASSLGSAPADEAFF.

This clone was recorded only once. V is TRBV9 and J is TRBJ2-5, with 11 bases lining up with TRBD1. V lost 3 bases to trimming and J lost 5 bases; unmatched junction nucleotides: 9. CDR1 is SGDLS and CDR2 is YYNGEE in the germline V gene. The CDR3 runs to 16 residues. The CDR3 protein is CASSAGQGALEETQYF. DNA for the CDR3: TGTGCCAGCAGCGCCGGACAGGGGGCGCTGGAGGAGACCCAGTACTTC.

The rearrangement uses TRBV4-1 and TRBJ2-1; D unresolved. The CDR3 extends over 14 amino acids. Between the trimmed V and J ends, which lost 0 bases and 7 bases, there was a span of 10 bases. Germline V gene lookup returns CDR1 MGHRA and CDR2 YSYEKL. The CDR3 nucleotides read TGCGCCAGCAGCCAAGACCCCCAGAATAATGAGCAGTTCTTC. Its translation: CASSQDPQNNEQFF.

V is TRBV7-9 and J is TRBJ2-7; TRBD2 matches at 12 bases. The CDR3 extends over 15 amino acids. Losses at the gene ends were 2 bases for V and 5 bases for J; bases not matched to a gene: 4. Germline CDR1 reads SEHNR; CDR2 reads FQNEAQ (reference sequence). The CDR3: CASSLTLAGGHEQYF. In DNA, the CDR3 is TGTGCCAGCAGCTTAACACTAGCGGGGGGACACGAGCAGTACTTC. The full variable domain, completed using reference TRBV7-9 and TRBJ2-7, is DTGVSQNPRHKITKRGQNVTFRCDPISEHNRLYWYRQTLGQGPEFLTYFQNEAQLEKSRLLSDRFSAERPKGSFSTLEIQRTEQGDSAMYLCASSLTLAGGHEQYFGPGTRLTVT.

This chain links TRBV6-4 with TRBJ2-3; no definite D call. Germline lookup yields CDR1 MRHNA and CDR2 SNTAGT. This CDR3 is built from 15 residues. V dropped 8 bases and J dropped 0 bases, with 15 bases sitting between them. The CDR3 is CASSYSPSSTDTQYF. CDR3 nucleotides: TGTGCCAGCTCTTACAGCCCATCTAGCACAGATACGCAGTATTTT.

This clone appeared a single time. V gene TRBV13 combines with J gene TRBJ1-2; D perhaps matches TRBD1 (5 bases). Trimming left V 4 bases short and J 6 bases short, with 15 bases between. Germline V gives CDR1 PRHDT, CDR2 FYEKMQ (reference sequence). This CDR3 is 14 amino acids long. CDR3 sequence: CASSSTGTRDGYTF. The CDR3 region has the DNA TGTGCCAGCAGCTCCACGGGGACTCGGGATGGCTACACCTTC.

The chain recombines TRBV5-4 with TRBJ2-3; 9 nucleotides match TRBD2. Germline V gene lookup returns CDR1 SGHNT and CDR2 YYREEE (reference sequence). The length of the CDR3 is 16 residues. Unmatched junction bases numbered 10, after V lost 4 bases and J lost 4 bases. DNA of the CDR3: TGTGCCAGCAGCCCGGTTGGTAGCGGGGGAGCAGATACGCAGTATTTT. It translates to CASSPVGSGGADTQYF.

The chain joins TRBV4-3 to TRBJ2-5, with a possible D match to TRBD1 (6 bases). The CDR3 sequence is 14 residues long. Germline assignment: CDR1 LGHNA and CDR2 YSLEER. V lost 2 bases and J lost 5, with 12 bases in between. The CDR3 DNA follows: TGCGCCAGCAGCCAATCCTGGGGGCGGGAGACCCAGTACTTC. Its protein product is CASSQSWGRETQYF.

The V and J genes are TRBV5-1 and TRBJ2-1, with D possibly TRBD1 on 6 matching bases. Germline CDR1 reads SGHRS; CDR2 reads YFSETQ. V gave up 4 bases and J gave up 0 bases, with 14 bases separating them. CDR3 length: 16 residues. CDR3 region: CASSQDQGSSYNEQFF. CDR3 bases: TGCGCCAGCAGCCAGGACCAGGGGTCCTCCTACAATGAGCAGTTCTTC.

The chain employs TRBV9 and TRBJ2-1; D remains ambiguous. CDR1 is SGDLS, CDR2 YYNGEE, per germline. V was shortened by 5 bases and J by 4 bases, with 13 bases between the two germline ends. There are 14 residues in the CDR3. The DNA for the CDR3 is TGTGCCAGCAGTAACCGGCCCGGGTACAATGAGCAGTTCTTC. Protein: CASSNRPGYNEQFF.

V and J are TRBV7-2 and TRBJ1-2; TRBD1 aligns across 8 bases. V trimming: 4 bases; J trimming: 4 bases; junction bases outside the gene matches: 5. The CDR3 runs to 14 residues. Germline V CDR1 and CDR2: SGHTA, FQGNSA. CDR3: CASSSVRGLYGYTF. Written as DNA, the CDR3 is TGTGCCAGCAGCTCCGTCAGGGGGCTCTATGGCTACACCTTC. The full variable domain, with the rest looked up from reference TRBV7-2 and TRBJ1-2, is GAGVSQSPSNKVTEKGKDVELRCDPISGHTALYWYRQSLGQGLEFLIYFQGNSAPDKSGLPSDRFSAERTGGSVSTLTIQRTQQEDSAVYLCASSSVRGLYGYTFGSGTRLTVV.

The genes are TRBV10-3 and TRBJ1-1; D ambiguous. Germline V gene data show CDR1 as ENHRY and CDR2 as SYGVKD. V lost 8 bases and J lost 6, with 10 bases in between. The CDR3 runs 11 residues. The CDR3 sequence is CAISGVSEAFF. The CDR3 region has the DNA TGTGCCATCTCCGGGGTTTCTGAAGCTTTCTTT.

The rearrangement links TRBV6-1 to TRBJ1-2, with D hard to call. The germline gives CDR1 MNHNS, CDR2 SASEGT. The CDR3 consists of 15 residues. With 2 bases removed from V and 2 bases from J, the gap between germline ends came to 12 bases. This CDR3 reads CASSEWEVGNYGYTF. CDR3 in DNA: TGTGCCAGCAGTGAATGGGAGGTGGGGAACTATGGCTACACCTTC.

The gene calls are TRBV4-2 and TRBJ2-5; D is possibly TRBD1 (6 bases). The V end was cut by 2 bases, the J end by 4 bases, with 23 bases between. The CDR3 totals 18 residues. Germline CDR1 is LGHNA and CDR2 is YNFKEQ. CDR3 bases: TGTGCCAGCAGCCAATCCTTTGGGGGCCTGTGGGTTGGAGAGACCCAGTACTTC. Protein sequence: CASSQSFGGLWVGETQYF.

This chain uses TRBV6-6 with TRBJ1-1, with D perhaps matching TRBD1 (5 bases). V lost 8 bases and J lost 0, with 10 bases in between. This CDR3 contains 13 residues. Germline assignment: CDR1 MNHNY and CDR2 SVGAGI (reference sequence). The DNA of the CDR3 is TGTGCCAGCGACCAGGGAATGAACACTGAAGCTTTCTTT. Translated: CASDQGMNTEAFF.

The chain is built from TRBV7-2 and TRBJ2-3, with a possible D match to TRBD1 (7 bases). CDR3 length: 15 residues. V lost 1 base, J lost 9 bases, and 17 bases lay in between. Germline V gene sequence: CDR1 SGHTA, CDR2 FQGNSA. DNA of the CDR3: TGTGCCAGCAGCTTAGTAACGGGGGACAGCGTAACGCAGTATTTT. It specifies CASSLVTGDSVTQYF. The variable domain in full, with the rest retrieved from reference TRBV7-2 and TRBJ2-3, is GAGVSQSPSNKVTEKGKDVELRCDPISGHTALYWYRQSLGQGLEFLIYFQGNSAPDKSGLPSDRFSAERTGGSVSTLTIQRTQQEDSAVYLCASSLVTGDSVTQYFGPGTRLTVL.

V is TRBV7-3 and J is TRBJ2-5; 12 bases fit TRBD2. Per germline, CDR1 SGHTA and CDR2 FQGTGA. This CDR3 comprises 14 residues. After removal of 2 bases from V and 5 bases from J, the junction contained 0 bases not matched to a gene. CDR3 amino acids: CASSLGTSGETQYF. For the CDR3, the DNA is TGTGCCAGCAGCTTAGGGACTAGCGGGGAGACCCAGTACTTC.

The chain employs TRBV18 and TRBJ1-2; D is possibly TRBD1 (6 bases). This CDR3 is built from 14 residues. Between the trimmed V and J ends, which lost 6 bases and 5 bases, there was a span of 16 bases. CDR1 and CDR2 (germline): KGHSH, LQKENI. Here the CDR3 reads CASSSLGQQYGYTF. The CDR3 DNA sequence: TGTGCCAGCTCGTCCCTAGGACAGCAATATGGCTACACCTTC.

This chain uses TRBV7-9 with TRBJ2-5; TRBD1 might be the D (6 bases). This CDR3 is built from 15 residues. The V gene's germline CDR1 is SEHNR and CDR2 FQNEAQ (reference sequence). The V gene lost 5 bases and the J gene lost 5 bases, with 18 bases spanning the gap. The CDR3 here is CASSDRTGIGETQYF. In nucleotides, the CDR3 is TGTGCCAGCAGCGACAGAACAGGGATCGGGGAGACCCAGTACTTC.

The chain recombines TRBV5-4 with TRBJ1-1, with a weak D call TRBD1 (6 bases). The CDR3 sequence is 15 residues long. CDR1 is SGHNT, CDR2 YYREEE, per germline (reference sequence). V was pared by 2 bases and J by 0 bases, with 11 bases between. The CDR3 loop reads CASSFPDSLNTEAFF. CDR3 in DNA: TGTGCCAGCAGCTTTCCGGACAGCTTGAACACTGAAGCTTTCTTT.

This CDR3 reads CAWSANQTHDRTTGGGGYTF. Here the CDR3 DNA reads TGTGCCTGGAGTGCGAACCAAACCCACGACAGGACGACAGGGGGCGGTGGCTACACCTTC. The genes are TRBV30 and TRBJ1-2, with 10 bases aligning to TRBD1. The length of the CDR3 is 20 residues. Trimming took 1 base from V and 7 from J; bases not matched to a gene: 24. CDR1 is GTSNPN, CDR2 SVGIG, per germline (reference sequence).

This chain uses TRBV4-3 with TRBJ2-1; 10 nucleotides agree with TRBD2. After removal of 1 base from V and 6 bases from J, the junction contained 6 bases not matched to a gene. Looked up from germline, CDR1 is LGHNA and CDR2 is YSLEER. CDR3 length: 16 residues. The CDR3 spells CASSQGGLAGGNEQFF. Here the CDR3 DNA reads TGCGCCAGCAGCCAAGGAGGGTTAGCGGGGGGCAATGAGCAGTTCTTC.

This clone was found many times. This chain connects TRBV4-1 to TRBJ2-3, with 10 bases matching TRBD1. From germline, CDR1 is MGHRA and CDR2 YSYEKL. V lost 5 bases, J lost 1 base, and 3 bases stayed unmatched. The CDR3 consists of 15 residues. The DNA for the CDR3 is TGCGCCAGCAGCTCCGGGACAGGGGGCACAGATACGCAGTATTTT. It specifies CASSSGTGGTDTQYF.

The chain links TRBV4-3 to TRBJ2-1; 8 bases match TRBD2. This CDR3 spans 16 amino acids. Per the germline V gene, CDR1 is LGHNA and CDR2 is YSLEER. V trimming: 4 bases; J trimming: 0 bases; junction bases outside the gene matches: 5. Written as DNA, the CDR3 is TGCGCCAGCAGCCCTCCGGGAGGGGCCTCCTACAATGAGCAGTTCTTC. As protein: CASSPPGGASYNEQFF.

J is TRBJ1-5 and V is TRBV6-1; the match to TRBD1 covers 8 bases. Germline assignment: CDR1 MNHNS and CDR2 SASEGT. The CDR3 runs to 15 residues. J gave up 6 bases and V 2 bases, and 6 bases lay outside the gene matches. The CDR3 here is CASSEYRTGSQPQHF. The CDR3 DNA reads TGTGCCAGCAGTGAATACAGGACAGGGAGTCAGCCCCAGCATTTT.